This T cell receptor beta chain was sequenced for a study of OX40 agonist ivuxolimab in advanced cancers. Clones were sequenced by immunoSEQ multiplex PCR, and TCRdb holds only the in-frame ones, with some missing. The sample has 65,000 to 75,000 clones; approximately 81% are singletons. The starting material was CD4+ or CD8+ T cells sorted from blood, obtained in a trial of the OX40 agonist ivuxolimab. The receptor comes from an adult with an advanced solid tumor such as melanoma, head and neck, liver or kidney cancer.

The CDR3 DNA is TGTGCCAGCAGTCCCGGGACTAGGGAACGCGAGCAGTACTTC. Its protein product is CASSPGTREREQYF. The rearrangement links TRBV6-6 to TRBJ2-7; 8 nucleotides align to TRBD2. The V and J ends lost 5 bases and 6 bases, in that order; junction bases with no gene match: 9. The germline V gene has CDR1 MNHNY and CDR2 SVGAGI (reference sequence). This CDR3 has 14 residues.